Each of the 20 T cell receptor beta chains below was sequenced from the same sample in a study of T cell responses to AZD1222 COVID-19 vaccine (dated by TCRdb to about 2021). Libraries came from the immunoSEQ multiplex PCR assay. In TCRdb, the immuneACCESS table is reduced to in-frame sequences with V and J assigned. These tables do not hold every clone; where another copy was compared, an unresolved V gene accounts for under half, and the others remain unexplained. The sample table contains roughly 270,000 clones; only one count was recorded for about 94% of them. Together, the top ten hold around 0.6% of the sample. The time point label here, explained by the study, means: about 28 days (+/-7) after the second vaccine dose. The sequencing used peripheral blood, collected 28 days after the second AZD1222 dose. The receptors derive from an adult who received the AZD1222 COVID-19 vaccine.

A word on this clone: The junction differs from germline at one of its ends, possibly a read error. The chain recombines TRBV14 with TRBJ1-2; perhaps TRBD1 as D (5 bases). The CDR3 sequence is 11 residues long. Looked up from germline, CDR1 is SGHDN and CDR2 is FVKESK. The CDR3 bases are TGTGCCAGCAGCCAAGCGGGCAGGGCTTACTTC. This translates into CASSQAGRAYF.

The CDR3 coding sequence is TGTGCCAGCAGCCACCGGGACAGGGGGGTAGGGGAGCTGTTTTTT. As protein: CASSHRDRGVGELFF. V gene TRBV2 combines with J gene TRBJ2-2; 11 nucleotides line up with TRBD1. CDR1 and CDR2 from the germline V gene are SNHLY and FYNNEI. J lost 8 bases, V lost 6 bases, and 8 bases had no gene match. This CDR3 contains 15 residues.

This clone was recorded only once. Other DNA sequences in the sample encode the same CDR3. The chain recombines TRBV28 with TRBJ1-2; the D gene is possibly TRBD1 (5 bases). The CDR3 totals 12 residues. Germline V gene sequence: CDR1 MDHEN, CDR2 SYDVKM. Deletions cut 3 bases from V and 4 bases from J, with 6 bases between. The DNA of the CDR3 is TGTGCCAGCAGTTTGGGGGGCTATGGCTACACCTTC. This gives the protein CASSLGGYGYTF.

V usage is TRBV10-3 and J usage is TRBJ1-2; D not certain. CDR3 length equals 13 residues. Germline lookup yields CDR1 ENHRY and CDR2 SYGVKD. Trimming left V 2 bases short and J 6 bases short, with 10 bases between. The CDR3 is CAISERASDGYTF. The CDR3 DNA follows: TGTGCCATCAGTGAGAGGGCCAGCGATGGCTACACCTTC.

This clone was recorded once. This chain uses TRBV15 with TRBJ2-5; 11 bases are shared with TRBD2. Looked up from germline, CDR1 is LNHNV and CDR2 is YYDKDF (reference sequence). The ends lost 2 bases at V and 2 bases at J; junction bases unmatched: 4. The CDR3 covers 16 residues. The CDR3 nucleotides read TGTGCCACCAGCAGAACTAGCGGGGGAGGTCAAGAGACCCAGTACTTC. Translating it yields CATSRTSGGGQETQYF.

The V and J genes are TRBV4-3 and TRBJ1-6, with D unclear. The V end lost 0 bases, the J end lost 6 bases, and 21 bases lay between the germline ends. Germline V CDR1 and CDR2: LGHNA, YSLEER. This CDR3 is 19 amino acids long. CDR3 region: CASSQERGRFGSINSPLHF. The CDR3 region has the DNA TGCGCCAGCAGCCAAGAACGCGGACGGTTTGGTTCGATTAATTCACCCCTCCACTTT.

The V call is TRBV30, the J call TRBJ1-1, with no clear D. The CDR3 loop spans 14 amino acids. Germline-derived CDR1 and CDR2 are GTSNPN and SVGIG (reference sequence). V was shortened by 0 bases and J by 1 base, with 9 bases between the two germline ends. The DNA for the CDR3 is TGTGCCTGGAGTGTAAGGGCACCGAACACTGAAGCTTTCTTT. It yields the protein CAWSVRAPNTEAFF.

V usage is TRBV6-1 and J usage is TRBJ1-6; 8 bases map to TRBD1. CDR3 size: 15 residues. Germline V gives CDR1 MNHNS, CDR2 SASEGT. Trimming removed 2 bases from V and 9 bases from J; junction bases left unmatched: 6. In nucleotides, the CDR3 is TGTGCCAGCAGTGAAACAGGGGGAAATCGTTCACCCCTCCACTTT. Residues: CASSETGGNRSPLHF.

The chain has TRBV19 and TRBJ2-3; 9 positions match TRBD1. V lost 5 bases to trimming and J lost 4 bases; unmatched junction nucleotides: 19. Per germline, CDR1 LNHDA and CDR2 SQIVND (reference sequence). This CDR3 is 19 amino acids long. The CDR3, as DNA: TGTGCCAGTAGTGAGACCCCCATAACAGGGGGCGGTGGAGCAGATACGCAGTATTTT. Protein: CASSETPITGGGGADTQYF.

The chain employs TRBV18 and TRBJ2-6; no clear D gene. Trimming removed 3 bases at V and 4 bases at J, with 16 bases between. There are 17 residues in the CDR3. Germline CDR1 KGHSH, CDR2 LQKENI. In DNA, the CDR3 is TGTGCCAGCTCACCTTCTTTAGTTTTTGCCGGGGCCAACGTCCTGACTTTC. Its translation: CASSPSLVFAGANVLTF.

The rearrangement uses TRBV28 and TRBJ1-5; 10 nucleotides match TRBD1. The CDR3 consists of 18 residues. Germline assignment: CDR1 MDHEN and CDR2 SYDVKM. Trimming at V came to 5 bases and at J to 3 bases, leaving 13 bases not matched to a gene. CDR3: CASSGDRGVGSFNQPQHF. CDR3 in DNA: TGTGCCAGCAGTGGGGACAGGGGCGTGGGGTCGTTCAATCAGCCCCAGCATTTT.

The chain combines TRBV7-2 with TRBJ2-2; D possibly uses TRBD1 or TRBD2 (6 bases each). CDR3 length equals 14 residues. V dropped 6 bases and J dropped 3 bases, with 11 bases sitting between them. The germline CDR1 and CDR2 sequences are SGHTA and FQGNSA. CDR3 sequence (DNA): TGTGCCAGCAGGGGGGGCGGCTACACCGGGGAGCTGTTTTTT. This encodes CASRGGGYTGELFF.

CDR3 sequence: CASKTDRVGTEAFF. Written as DNA, the CDR3 is TGTGCCAGCAAGACGGACAGGGTGGGCACTGAAGCTTTCTTT. The rearrangement uses TRBV6-5 and TRBJ1-1; 8 positions agree with TRBD1. J was trimmed by 4 bases and V by 7 bases; bases with no gene match: 8. The CDR3 is 14 residues long. Per the germline V gene, CDR1 is MNHEY and CDR2 is SVGAGI.

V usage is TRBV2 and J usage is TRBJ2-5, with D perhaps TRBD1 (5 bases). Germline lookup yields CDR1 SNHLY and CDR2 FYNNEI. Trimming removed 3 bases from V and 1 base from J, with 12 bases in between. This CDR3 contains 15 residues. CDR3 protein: CASSESVGLQETQYF. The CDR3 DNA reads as TGTGCCAGCAGTGAGTCAGTGGGGCTCCAAGAGACCCAGTACTTC. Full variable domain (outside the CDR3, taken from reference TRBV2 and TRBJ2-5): EPEVTQTPSHQVTQMGQEVILRCVPISNHLYFYWYRQILGQKVEFLVSFYNNEISEKSEIFDDQFSVERPDGSNFTLKIRSTKLEDSAMYFCASSESVGLQETQYFGPGTRLLVL.

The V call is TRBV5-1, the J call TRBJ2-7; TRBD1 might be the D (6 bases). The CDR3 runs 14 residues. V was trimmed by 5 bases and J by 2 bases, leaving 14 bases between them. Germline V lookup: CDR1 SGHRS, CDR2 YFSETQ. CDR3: CASRKRQEAYEQYF. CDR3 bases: TGCGCCAGCAGGAAGAGACAGGAGGCCTACGAGCAGTACTTC.

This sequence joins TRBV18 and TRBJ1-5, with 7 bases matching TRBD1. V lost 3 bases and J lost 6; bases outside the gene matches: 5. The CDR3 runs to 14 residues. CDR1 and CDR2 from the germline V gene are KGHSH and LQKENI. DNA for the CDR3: TGTGCCAGCTCACCCGACAGGGTTGGTCAGCCCCAGCATTTT. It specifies CASSPDRVGQPQHF.

The chain's CDR3 is CASSSAGLSNEQFF. The CDR3 DNA follows: TGTGCCAGCAGTTCCGCCGGGCTCAGCAATGAGCAGTTCTTC. The chain links TRBV28 to TRBJ2-1, with unresolved D. Per germline, CDR1 MDHEN and CDR2 SYDVKM. V lost 4 bases and J 6 bases, leaving 13 bases between the germline ends. The CDR3 contains 14 residues.

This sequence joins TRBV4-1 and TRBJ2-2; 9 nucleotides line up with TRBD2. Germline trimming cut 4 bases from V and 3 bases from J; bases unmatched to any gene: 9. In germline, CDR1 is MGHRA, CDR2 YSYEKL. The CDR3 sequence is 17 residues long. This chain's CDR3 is CASSREGAGGDTGELFF. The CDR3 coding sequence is TGCGCCAGCAGCCGAGAGGGCGCGGGGGGGGACACCGGGGAGCTGTTTTTT.

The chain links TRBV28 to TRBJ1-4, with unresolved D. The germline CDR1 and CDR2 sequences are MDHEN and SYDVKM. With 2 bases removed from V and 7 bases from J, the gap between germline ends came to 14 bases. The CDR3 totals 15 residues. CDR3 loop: CASSLDVGGSEKLFF. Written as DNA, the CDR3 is TGTGCCAGCAGTTTAGACGTAGGAGGGAGTGAAAAACTGTTTTTT. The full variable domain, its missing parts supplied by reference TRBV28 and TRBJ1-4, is DVKVTQSSRYLVKRTGEKVFLECVQDMDHENMFWYRQDPGLGLRLIYFSYDVKMKEKGDIPEGYSVSREKKERFSLILESASTNQTSMYLCASSLDVGGSEKLFFGSGTQLSVL.

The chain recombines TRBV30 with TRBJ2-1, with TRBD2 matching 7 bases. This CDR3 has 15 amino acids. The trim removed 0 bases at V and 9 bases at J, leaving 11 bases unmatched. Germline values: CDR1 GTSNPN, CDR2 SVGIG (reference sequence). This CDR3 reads CAWSVAGPPSVEQFF. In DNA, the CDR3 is TGTGCCTGGAGTGTAGCGGGACCGCCTAGTGTTGAGCAGTTCTTC.